This T cell receptor beta chain was captured by sequencing in a study of blood T cell repertoires in COVID-19. As for the study in general: Sites across the United States, Italy and Spain contributed samples from acute and convalescent COVID-19.

The CDR3 has 18 amino acids. With V trimmed by 4 bases and J by 1 base, 7 bases remained unmatched. CDR1 is LNHDA and CDR2 is SQIVND in the germline V gene (reference sequence). Per the study methods: Reference gene primer amplification gave estimated nucleated cell counts. Measured with immunoSEQ multiplex PCR; TCRdb has only the in-frame clones, and not every one. That table is the source of V, J and clone size, and D and trimming were worked out from the DNA. This table holds about 180,000 clones, roughly nine tenths found once. The sequence derives from a man younger than 30 who had recovered from COVID-19. Sequencing used peripheral blood. The chain joins TRBV19 to TRBJ2-1; 13 positions match TRBD2. CDR3 DNA: TGTGCCAGTAGTAGAGAAGGACTAGCGGGGGCTTCCTACAATGAGCAGTTCTTC. As protein: CASSREGLAGASYNEQFF.